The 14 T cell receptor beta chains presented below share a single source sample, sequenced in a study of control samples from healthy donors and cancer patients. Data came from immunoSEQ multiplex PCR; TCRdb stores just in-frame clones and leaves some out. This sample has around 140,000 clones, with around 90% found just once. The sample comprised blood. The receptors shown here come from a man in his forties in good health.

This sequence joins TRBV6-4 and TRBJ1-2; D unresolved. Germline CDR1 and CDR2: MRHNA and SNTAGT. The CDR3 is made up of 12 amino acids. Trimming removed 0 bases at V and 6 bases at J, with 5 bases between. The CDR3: CASSDSENGYTF. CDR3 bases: TGTGCCAGCAGTGACTCTGAGAATGGCTACACCTTC.

The CDR3 spells CASSDQGLSYNEQFF. The CDR3 bases are TGTGCCAGCAGTGACCAGGGACTCTCCTACAATGAGCAGTTCTTC. This chain uses TRBV2 with TRBJ2-1; the D gene is possibly TRBD2 (6 bases). CDR1 and CDR2 from the germline V gene are SNHLY and FYNNEI. Between the trimmed V and J ends, which lost 3 bases and 0 bases, there was a span of 9 bases. The CDR3 covers 15 residues.

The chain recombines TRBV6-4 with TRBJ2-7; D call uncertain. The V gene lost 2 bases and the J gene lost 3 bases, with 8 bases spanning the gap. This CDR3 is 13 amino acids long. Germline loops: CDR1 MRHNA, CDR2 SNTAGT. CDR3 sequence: CASSDLSRYEQYF. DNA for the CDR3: TGTGCCAGCAGTGACCTCTCACGCTACGAGCAGTACTTC.

The DNA of the CDR3 is TGTGCCAGCAGCTACCATAGAGTAAATGAGCAGTTCTTC. This translates into CASSYHRVNEQFF. The J gene is TRBJ2-1, the V gene TRBV7-2; no clear D gene. This CDR3 is 13 amino acids long. CDR1 SGHTA and CDR2 FQGNSA come from the germline V gene. V gave up 4 bases and J gave up 7 bases, with 11 bases separating them. Filled out from reference TRBV7-2 and TRBJ2-1, the complete variable domain reads GAGVSQSPSNKVTEKGKDVELRCDPISGHTALYWYRQSLGQGLEFLIYFQGNSAPDKSGLPSDRFSAERTGGSVSTLTIQRTQQEDSAVYLCASSYHRVNEQFFGPGTRLTVL.

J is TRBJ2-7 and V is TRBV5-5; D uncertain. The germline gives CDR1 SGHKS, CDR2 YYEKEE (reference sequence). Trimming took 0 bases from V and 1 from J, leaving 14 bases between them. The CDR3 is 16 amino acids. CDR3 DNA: TGTGCCAGCAGCTTGGGCTCCCGCGTTCGGTCCTACGAGCAGTACTTC. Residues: CASSLGSRVRSYEQYF. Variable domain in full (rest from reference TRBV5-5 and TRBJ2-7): DAGVTQSPTHLIKTRGQQVTLRCSPISGHKSVSWYQQVLGQGPQFIFQYYEKEERGRGNFPDRFSARQFPNYSSELNVNALLLGDSALYLCASSLGSRVRSYEQYFGPGTRLTVT.

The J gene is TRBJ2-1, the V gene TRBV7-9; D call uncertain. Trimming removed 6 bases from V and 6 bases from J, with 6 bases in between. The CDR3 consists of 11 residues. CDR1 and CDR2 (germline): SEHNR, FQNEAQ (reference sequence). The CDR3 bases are TGTGCCAGCAGTTTAATCAATGAGCAGTTCTTC. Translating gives CASSLINEQFF.

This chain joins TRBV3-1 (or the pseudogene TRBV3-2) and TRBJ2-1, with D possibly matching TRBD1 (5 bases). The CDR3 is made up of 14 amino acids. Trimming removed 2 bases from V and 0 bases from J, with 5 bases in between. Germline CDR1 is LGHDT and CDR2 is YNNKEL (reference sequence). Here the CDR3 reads CASSQRGSYNEQFF. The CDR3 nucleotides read TGTGCCAGCAGCCAAAGGGGCTCCTACAATGAGCAGTTCTTC.

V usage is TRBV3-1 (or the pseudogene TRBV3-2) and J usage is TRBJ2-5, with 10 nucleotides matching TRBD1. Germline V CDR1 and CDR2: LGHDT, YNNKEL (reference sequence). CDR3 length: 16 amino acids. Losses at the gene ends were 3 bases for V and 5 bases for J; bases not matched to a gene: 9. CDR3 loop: CASSHGDRGRGETQYF. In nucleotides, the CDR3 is TGTGCCAGCAGCCACGGAGACAGGGGGCGCGGGGAGACCCAGTACTTC.

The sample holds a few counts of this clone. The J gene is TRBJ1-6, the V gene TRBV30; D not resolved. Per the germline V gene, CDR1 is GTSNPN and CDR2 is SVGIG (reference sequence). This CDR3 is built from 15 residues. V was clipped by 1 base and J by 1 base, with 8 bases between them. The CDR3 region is CAWSGTRSYNSPLHF. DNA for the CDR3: TGTGCCTGGAGTGGAACGAGGTCCTATAATTCACCCCTCCACTTT.

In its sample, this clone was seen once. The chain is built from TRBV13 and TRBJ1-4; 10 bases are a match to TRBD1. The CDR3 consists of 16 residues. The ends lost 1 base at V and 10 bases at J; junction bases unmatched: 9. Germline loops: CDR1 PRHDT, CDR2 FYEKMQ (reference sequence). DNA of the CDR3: TGTGCCAGCAGCTTAGCCGTTGGGACAGGGGAGGCAAAACTGTTTTTT. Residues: CASSLAVGTGEAKLFF. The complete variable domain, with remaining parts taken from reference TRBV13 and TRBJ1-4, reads AAGVIQSPRHLIKEKRETATLKCYPIPRHDTVYWYQQGPGQDPQFLISFYEKMQSDKGSIPDRFSAQQFSDYHSELNMSSLELGDSALYFCASSLAVGTGEAKLFFGSGTQLSVL.

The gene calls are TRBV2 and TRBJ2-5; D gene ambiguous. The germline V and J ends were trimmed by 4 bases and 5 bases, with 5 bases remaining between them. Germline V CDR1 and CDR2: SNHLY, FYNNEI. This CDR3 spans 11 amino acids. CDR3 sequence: CASSAGETQYF. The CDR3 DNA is TGTGCCAGCAGTGCTGGGGAGACCCAGTACTTC.

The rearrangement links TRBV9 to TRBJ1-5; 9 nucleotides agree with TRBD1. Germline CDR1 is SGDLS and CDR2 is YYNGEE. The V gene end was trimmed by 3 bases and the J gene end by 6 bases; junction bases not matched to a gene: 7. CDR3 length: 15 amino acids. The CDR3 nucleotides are TGTGCCAGCAGCGGGGGGACAGGGTTAAGTCAGCCCCAGCATTTT. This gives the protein CASSGGTGLSQPQHF.

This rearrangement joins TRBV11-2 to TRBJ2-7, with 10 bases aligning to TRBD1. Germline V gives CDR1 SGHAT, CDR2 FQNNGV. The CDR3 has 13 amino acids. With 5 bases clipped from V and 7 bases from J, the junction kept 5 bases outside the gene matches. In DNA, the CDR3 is TGTGCCAGCAGCATGGGACAGGGGAGGGAGCAGTACTTC. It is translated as CASSMGQGREQYF.

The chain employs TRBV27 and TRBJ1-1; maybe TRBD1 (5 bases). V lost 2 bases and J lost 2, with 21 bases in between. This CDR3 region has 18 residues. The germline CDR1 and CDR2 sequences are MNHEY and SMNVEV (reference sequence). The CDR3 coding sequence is TGTGCCAGCAGTTTAGGAAAACTCACCCGGGGGGATAACACTGAAGCTTTCTTT. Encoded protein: CASSLGKLTRGDNTEAFF.